The TCR beta chain described here comes from a study of blood T cell repertoires in COVID-19. Study information: From T cells, B-cell-depleted T cells, or PBMCs came the material, which was cDNA or gDNA.

In the authors' methods: Estimation of nucleated cell counts relied on the amplification of reference gene primers. Sequencing was performed with immunoSEQ multiplex PCR; in TCRdb, only in-frame clones are kept and a portion is missing. That table furnishes V, J and clone size, whereas the DNA furnished D and trimming. The table has 180,000 or so clones, roughly four fifths seen once. The CDR3 totals 12 residues. Trimming took 6 bases from V and 5 from J, leaving 10 bases between them. CDR1 and CDR2 (germline): LGHDT, YNNKEL (reference sequence). This sequence joins TRBV3-1 (or the pseudogene TRBV3-2) and TRBJ2-5; D perhaps matches TRBD2 (5 bases). Material: PBMCs or T cells enriched from blood (not recorded which). The sequence was collected from a man between 35 and 55 years old who had recovered from COVID-19. This CDR3 is CASSERVETQYF. CDR3 nucleotide sequence: TGTGCCAGCAGTGAGAGGGTGGAGACCCAGTACTTC.